The 2 T cell receptor beta chains below all came from one sample that was sequenced in a study of cytomegalovirus exposure and HLA in healthy donors. TCRdb's copy holds only in-frame clones and misses some; the assay was immunoSEQ multiplex PCR. The profile shows approximately 130,000 clones, more than 75% of them singletons. Material for sequencing was PBMCs. These receptors came from a woman younger than 45 in good health and CMV-seronegative.

The chain links TRBV7-6 to TRBJ2-1; possibly TRBD1 for D (7 bases). V lost 2 bases, J lost 0 bases, and 8 bases lay in between. Germline loops: CDR1 SGHVS, CDR2 FNYEAQ. CDR3 length: 15 amino acids. CDR3 sequence reads: CASSLQGGSYNEQFF. The DNA for the CDR3 is TGTGCCAGCAGCTTACAGGGGGGCTCCTACAATGAGCAGTTCTTC.

This sequence joins TRBV7-9 and TRBJ2-7; weak D call: TRBD1 (8 bases). Germline V CDR1 and CDR2: SEHNR, FQNEAQ (reference sequence). The CDR3 has 14 amino acids. V shed 6 bases and J shed 3 bases, with 15 bases lying between them. Here the CDR3 reads CASRLDREGYEQYF. The CDR3 nucleotides are TGTGCCAGCAGACTGGACAGGGAGGGCTACGAGCAGTACTTC. The whole variable domain, filled in from reference TRBV7-9 and TRBJ2-7, reads DTGVSQNPRHKITKRGQNVTFRCDPISEHNRLYWYRQTLGQGPEFLTYFQNEAQLEKSRLLSDRFSAERPKGSFSTLEIQRTEQGDSAMYLCASRLDREGYEQYFGPGTRLTVT.